This TCR beta chain was captured by sequencing in a study of monozygotic twins with inflammatory bowel disease. CDR3 length equals 16 residues. Germline V gene sequence: CDR1 LGHDT, CDR2 YNNKEL (reference sequence). TCRdb re-called the 5' RACE reads and gives one entry per CDR3 protein, without DNA. The sample totals a few hundred thousand distinct CDR3 sequences; its top ten clones hold approximately 2.3%. The sequencing input was blood. The receptor was isolated from a human donor with ulcerative colitis or Crohn's disease, or a healthy co-twin of an affected twin (not recorded which). The chain recombines TRBV3-1 with TRBJ2-1; the TCRdb call, TRBD1, lacks DNA for checking. CDR3: CASSRHRGGTGNEQFF.